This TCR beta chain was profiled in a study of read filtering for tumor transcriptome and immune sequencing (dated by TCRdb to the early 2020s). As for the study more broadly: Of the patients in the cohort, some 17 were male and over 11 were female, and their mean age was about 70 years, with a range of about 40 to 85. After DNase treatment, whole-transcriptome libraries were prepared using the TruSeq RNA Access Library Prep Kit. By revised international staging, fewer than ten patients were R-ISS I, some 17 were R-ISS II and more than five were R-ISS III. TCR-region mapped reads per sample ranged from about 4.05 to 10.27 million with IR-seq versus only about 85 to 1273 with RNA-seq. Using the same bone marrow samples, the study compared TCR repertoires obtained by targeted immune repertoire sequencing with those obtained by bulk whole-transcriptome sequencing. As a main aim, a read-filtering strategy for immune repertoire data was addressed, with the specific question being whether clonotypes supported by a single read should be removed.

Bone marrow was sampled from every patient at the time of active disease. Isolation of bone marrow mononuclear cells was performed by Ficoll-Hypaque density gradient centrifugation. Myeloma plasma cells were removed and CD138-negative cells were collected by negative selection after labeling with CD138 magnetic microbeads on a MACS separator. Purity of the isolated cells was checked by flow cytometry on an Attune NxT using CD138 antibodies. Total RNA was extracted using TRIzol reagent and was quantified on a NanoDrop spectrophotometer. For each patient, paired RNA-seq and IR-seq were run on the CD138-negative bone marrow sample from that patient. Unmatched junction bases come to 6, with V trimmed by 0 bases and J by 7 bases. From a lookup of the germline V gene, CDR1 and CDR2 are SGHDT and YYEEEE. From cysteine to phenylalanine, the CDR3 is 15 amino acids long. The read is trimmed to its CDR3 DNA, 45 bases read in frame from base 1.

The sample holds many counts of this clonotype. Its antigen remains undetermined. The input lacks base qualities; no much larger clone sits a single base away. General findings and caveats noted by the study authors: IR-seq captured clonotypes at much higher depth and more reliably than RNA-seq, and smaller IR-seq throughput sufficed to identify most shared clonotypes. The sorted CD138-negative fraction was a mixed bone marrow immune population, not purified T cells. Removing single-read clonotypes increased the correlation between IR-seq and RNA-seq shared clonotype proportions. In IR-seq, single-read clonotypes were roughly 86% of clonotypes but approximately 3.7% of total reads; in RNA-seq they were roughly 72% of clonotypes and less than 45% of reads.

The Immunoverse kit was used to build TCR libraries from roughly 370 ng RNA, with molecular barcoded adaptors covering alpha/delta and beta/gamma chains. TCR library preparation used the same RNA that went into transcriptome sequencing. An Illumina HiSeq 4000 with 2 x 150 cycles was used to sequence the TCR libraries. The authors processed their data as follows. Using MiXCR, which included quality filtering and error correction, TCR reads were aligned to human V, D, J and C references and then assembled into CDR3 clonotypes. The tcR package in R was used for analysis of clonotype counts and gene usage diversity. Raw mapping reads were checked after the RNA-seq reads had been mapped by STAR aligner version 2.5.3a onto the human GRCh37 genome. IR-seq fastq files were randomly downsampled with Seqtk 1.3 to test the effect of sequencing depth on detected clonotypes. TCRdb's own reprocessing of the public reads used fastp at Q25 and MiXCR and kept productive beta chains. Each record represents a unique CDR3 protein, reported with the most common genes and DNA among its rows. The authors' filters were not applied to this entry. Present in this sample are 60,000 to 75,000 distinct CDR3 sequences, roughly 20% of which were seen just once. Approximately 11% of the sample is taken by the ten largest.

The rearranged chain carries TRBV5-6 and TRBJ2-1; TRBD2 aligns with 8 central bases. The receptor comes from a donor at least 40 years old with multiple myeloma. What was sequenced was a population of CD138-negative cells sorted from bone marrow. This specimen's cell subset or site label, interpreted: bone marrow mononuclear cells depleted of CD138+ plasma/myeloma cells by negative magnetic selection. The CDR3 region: CASSLAGGAGNEQFF. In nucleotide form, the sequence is TGTGCCAGCAGCTTGGCCGGGGGGGCAGGGAATGAGCAGTTCTTC.